This T cell receptor beta chain stems from a study of blood T cell repertoires in COVID-19. Method: immunoSEQ multiplex PCR; TCRdb's copy keeps in-frame clones and lacks some. The sample records about 200,000 clones, under 90% being singletons. Germline CDR1 reads LGHDT; CDR2 reads YNNKEL (reference sequence). V was cut by 3 bases and J by 4 bases, with 15 bases left in between. The CDR3 extends over 15 amino acids. This clone was counted a single time. Sequencing was done on a sample of peripheral blood. The chain is built from TRBV3-1 (or the pseudogene TRBV3-2) and TRBJ2-5, with D uncertain. This clonotype was sampled from a man aged 35 to 55 with acute or convalescent COVID-19. Here the CDR3 reads CASSHGSLIAETQYF. The DNA of the CDR3 is TGTGCCAGCAGCCACGGGTCGCTAATCGCAGAGACCCAGTACTTC.